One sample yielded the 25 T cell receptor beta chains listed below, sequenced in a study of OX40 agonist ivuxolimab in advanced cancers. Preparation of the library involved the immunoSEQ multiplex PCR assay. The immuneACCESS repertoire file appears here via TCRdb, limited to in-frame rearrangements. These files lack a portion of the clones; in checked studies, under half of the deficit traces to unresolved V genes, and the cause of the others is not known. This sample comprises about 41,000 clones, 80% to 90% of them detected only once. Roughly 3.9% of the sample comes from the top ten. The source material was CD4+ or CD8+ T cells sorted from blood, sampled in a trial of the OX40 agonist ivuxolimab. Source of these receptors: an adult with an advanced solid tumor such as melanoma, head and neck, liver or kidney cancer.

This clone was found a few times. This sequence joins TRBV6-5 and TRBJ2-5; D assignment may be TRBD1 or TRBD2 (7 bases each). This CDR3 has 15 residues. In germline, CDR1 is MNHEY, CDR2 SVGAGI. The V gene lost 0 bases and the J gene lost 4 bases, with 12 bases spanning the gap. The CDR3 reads CASSYSTRGGETQYF. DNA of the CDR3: TGTGCCAGCAGTTACTCCACCAGGGGGGGAGAGACCCAGTACTTC.

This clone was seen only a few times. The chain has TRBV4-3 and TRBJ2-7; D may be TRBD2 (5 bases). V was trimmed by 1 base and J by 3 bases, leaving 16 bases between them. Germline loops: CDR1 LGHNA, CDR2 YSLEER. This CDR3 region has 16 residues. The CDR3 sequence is CASSQVGSGNGYEQYF. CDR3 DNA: TGCGCCAGCAGCCAAGTGGGTTCGGGAAATGGCTACGAGCAGTACTTC.

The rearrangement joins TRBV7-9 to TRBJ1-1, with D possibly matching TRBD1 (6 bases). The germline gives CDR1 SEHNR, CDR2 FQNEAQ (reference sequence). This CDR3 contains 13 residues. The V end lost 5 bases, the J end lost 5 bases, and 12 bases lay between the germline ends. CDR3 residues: CASSVTGKTEAFF. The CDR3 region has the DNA TGTGCCAGCAGCGTTACAGGGAAGACTGAAGCTTTCTTT.

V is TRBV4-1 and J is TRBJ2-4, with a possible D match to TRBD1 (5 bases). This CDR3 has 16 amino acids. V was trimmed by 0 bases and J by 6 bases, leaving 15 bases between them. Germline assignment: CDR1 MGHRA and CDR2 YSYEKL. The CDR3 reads CASSQDGATGPNIQYF. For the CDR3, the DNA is TGCGCCAGCAGCCAAGATGGGGCTACCGGGCCAAACATTCAGTACTTC.

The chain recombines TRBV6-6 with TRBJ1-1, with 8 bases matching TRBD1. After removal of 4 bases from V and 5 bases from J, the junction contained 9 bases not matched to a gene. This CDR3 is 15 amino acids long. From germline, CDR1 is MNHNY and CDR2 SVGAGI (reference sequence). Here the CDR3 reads CASSSKQGEGTEAFF. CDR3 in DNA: TGTGCCAGCAGTTCGAAACAGGGGGAAGGAACTGAAGCTTTCTTT.

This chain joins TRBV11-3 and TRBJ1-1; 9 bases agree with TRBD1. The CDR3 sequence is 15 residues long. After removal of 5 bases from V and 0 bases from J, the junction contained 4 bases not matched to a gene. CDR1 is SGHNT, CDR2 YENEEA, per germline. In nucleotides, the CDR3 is TGTGCCAGCAGCCTAGGACAGGGGATGAACACTGAAGCTTTCTTT. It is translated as CASSLGQGMNTEAFF.

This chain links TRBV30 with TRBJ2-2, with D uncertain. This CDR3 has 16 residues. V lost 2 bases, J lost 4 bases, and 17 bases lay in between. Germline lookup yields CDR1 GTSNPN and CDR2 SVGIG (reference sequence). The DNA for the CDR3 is TGTGCCTGGAGTAGTTGGATACGCTTACTCACCGGGGAGCTGTTTTTT. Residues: CAWSSWIRLLTGELFF.

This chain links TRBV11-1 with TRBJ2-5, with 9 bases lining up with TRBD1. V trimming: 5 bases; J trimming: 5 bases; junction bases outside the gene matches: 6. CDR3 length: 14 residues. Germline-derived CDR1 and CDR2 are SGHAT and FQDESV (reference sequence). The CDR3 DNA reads TGTGCCAGCAGCGGACAGGGGAGGGTGGAGACCCAGTACTTC. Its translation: CASSGQGRVETQYF. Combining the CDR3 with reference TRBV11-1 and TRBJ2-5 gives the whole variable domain EAEVAQSPRYKITEKSQAVAFWCDPISGHATLYWYRQILGQGPELLVQFQDESVVDDSQLPKDRFSAERLKGVDSTLKIQPAELGDSAMYLCASSGQGRVETQYFGPGTRLLVL.

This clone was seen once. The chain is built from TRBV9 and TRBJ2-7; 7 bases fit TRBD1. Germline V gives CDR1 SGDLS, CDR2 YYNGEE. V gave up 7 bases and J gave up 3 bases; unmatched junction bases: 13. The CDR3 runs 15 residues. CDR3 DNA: TGTGCCAGCTCTCGACACAGGGGAGAAAGCTACGAGCAGTACTTC. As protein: CASSRHRGESYEQYF.

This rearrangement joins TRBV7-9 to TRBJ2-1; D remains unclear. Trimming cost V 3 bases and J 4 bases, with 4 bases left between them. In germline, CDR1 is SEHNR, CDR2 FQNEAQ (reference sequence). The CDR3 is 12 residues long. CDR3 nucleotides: TGTGCCAGCAGCTTTAGTTACAATGAGCAGTTCTTC. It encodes CASSFSYNEQFF.

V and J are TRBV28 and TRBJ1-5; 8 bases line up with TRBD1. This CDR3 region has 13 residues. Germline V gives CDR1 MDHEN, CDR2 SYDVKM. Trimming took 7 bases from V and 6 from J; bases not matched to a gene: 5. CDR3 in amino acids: CASTRTGLQPQHF. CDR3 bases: TGTGCCAGCACCAGGACAGGGCTTCAGCCCCAGCATTTT.

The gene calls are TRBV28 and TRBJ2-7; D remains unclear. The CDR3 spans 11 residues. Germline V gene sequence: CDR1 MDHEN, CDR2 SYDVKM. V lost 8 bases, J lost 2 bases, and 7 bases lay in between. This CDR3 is CASRAPYEQYF. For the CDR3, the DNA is TGTGCCAGCCGAGCCCCCTACGAGCAGTACTTC. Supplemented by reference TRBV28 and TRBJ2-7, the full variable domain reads DVKVTQSSRYLVKRTGEKVFLECVQDMDHENMFWYRQDPGLGLRLIYFSYDVKMKEKGDIPEGYSVSREKKERFSLILESASTNQTSMYLCASRAPYEQYFGPGTRLTVT.

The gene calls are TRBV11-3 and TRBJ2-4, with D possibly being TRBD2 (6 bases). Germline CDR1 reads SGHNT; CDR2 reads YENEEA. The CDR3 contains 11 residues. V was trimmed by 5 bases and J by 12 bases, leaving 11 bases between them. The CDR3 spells CASSRERTQYF. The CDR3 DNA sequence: TGTGCCAGCAGCCGGGAGAGGACTCAGTACTTC.

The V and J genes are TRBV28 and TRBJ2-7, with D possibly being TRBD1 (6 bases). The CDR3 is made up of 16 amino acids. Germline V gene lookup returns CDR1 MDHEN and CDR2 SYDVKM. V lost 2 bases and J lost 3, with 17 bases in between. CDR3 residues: CASSLSFGTPSYEQYF. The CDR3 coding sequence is TGTGCCAGCAGTTTAAGTTTCGGGACACCGAGCTACGAGCAGTACTTC.

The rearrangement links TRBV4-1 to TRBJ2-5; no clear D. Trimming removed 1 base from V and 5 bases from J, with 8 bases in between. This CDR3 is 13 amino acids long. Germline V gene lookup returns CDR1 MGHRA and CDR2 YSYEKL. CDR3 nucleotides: TGCGCCAGCAGCCAAGGCAGCAAGGAGACCCAGTACTTC. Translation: CASSQGSKETQYF.

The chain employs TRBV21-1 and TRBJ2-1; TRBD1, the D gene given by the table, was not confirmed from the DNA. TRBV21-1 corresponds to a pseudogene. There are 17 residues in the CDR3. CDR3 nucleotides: TGTGCCAGCAGCAAACGGGGACAGGGTGTGGGGTACAATGAGCAGTTCTTC. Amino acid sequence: CASSKRGQGVGYNEQFF.

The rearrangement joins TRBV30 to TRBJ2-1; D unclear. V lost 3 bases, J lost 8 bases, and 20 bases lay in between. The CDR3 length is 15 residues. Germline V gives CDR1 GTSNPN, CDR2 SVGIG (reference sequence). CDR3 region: CAWRGTVTVRHEQFF. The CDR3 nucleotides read TGTGCCTGGAGAGGTACTGTGACCGTTCGCCATGAGCAGTTCTTC.

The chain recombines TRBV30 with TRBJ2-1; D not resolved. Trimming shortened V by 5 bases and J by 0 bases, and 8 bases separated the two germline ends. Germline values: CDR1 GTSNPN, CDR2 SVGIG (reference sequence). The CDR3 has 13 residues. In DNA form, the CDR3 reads TGTGCCTGGGCCCCTGGCTCCTACAATGAGCAGTTCTTC. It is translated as CAWAPGSYNEQFF.

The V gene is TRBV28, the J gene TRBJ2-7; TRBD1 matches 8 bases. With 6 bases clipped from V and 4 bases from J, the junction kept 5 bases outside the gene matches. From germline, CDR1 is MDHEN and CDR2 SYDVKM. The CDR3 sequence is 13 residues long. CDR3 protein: CASRPTGAYEQYF. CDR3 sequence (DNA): TGTGCCAGCAGGCCGACAGGGGCTTACGAGCAGTACTTC.

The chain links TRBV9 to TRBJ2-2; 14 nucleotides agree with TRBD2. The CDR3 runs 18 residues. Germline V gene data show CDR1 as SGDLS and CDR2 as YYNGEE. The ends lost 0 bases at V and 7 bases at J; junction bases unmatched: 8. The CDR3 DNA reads TGTGCCAGCAGCGTAGGTCCGGGACTAGCGGGAGAGGGCGGGGAGCTGTTTTTT. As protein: CASSVGPGLAGEGGELFF.

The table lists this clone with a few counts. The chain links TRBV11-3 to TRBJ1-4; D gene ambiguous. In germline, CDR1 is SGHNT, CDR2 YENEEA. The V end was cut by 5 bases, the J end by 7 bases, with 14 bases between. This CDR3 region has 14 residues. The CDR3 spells CASSPVAFGEKLFF. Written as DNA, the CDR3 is TGTGCCAGCAGCCCGGTGGCGTTCGGTGAAAAACTGTTTTTT.

The chain's CDR3 is CASIRLAGVHEQFF. CDR3 bases: TGTGCCAGCATCAGACTAGCGGGAGTTCATGAGCAGTTCTTC. The chain employs TRBV27 and TRBJ2-1, with 12 bases lining up with TRBD2. The V gene end was trimmed by 7 bases and the J gene end by 8 bases; junction bases not matched to a gene: 6. Germline lookup yields CDR1 MNHEY and CDR2 SMNVEV (reference sequence). The CDR3 consists of 14 residues.

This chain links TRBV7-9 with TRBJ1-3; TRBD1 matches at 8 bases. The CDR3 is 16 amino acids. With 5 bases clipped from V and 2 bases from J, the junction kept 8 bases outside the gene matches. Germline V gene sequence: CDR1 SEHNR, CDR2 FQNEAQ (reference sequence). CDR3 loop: CASSLQGAVTGNTIYF. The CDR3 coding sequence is TGTGCCAGCAGCCTTCAGGGGGCGGTAACTGGAAACACCATATATTTT.

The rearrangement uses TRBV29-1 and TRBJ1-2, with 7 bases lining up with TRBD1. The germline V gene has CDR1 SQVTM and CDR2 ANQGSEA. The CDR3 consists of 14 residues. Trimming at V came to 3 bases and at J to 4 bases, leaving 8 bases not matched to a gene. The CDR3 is CSVDSRQGFYGYTF. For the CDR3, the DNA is TGCAGCGTTGACTCTCGACAGGGTTTCTATGGCTACACCTTC.

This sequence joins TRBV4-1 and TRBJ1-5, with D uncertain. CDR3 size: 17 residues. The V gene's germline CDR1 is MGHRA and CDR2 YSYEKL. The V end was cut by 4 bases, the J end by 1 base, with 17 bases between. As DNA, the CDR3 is TGCGCCAGCAGCCGATGGCCTGTAGGATGGAGCAATCAGCCCCAGCATTTT. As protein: CASSRWPVGWSNQPQHF.